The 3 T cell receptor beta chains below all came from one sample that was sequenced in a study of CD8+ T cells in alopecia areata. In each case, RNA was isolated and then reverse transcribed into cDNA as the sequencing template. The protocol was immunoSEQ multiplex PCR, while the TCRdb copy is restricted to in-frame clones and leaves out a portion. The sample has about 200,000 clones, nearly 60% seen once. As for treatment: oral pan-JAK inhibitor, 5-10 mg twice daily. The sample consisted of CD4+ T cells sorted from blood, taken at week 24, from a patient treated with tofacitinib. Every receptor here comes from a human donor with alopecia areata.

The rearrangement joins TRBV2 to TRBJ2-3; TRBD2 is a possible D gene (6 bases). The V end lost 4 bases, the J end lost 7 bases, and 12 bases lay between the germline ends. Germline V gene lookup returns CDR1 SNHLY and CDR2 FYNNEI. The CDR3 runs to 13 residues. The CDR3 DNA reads TGTGCCAGCAGTGCGGGAGCGGAAAATACGCAGTATTTT. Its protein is CASSAGAENTQYF.

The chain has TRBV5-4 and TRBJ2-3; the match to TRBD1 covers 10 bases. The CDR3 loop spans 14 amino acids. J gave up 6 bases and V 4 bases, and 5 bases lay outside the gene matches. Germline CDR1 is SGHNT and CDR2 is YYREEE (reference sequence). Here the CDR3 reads CASSRTGGRDTQYF. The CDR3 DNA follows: TGTGCCAGCAGCCGGACAGGGGGTAGGGATACGCAGTATTTT.

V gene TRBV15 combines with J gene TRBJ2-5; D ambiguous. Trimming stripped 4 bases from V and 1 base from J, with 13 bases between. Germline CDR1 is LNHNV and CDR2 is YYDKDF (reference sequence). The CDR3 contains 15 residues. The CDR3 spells CATSTDQQSQETQYF. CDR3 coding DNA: TGTGCCACCAGCACCGACCAACAGAGCCAAGAGACCCAGTACTTC. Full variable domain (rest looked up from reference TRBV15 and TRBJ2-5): DAMVIQNPRYQVTQFGKPVTLSCSQTLNHNVMYWYQQKSSQAPKLLFHYYDKDFNNEADTPDNFQSRRPNTSFCFLDIRSPGLGDTAMYLCATSTDQQSQETQYFGPGTRLLVL.